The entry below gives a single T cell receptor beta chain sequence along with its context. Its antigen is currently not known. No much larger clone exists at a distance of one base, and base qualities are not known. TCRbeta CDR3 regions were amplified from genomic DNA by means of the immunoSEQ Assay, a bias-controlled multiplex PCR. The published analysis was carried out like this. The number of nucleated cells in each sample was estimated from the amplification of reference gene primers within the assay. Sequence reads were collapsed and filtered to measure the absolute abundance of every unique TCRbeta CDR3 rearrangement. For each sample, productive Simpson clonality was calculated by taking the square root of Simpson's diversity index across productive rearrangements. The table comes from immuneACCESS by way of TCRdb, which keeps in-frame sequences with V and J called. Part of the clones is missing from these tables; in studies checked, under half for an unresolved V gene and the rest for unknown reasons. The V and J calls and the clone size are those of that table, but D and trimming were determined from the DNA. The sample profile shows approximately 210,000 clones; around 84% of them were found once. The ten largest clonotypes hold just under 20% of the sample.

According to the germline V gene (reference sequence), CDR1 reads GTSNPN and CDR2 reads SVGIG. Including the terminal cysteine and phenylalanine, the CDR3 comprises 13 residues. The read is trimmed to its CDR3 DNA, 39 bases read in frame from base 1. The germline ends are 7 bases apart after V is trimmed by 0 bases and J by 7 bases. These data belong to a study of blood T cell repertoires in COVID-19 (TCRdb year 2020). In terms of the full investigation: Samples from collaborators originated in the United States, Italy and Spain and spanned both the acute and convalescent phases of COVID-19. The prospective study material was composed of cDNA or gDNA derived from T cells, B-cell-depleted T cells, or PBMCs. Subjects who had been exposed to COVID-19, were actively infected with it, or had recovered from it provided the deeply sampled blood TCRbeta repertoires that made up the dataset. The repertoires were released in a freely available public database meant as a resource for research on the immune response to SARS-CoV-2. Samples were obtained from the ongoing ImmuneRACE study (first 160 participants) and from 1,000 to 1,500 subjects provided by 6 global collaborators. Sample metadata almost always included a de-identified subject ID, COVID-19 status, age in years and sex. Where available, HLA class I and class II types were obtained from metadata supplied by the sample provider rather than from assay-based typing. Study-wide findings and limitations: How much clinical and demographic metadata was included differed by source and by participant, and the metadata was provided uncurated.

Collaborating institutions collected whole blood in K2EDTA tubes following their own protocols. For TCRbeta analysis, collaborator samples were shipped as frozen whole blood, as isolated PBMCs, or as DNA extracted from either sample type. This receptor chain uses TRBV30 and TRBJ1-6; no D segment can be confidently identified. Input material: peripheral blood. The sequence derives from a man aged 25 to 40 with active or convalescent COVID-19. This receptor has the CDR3 CAWSVRGNSPLHF. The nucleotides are TGTGCCTGGAGTGTACGAGGAAATTCACCCCTCCACTTT.